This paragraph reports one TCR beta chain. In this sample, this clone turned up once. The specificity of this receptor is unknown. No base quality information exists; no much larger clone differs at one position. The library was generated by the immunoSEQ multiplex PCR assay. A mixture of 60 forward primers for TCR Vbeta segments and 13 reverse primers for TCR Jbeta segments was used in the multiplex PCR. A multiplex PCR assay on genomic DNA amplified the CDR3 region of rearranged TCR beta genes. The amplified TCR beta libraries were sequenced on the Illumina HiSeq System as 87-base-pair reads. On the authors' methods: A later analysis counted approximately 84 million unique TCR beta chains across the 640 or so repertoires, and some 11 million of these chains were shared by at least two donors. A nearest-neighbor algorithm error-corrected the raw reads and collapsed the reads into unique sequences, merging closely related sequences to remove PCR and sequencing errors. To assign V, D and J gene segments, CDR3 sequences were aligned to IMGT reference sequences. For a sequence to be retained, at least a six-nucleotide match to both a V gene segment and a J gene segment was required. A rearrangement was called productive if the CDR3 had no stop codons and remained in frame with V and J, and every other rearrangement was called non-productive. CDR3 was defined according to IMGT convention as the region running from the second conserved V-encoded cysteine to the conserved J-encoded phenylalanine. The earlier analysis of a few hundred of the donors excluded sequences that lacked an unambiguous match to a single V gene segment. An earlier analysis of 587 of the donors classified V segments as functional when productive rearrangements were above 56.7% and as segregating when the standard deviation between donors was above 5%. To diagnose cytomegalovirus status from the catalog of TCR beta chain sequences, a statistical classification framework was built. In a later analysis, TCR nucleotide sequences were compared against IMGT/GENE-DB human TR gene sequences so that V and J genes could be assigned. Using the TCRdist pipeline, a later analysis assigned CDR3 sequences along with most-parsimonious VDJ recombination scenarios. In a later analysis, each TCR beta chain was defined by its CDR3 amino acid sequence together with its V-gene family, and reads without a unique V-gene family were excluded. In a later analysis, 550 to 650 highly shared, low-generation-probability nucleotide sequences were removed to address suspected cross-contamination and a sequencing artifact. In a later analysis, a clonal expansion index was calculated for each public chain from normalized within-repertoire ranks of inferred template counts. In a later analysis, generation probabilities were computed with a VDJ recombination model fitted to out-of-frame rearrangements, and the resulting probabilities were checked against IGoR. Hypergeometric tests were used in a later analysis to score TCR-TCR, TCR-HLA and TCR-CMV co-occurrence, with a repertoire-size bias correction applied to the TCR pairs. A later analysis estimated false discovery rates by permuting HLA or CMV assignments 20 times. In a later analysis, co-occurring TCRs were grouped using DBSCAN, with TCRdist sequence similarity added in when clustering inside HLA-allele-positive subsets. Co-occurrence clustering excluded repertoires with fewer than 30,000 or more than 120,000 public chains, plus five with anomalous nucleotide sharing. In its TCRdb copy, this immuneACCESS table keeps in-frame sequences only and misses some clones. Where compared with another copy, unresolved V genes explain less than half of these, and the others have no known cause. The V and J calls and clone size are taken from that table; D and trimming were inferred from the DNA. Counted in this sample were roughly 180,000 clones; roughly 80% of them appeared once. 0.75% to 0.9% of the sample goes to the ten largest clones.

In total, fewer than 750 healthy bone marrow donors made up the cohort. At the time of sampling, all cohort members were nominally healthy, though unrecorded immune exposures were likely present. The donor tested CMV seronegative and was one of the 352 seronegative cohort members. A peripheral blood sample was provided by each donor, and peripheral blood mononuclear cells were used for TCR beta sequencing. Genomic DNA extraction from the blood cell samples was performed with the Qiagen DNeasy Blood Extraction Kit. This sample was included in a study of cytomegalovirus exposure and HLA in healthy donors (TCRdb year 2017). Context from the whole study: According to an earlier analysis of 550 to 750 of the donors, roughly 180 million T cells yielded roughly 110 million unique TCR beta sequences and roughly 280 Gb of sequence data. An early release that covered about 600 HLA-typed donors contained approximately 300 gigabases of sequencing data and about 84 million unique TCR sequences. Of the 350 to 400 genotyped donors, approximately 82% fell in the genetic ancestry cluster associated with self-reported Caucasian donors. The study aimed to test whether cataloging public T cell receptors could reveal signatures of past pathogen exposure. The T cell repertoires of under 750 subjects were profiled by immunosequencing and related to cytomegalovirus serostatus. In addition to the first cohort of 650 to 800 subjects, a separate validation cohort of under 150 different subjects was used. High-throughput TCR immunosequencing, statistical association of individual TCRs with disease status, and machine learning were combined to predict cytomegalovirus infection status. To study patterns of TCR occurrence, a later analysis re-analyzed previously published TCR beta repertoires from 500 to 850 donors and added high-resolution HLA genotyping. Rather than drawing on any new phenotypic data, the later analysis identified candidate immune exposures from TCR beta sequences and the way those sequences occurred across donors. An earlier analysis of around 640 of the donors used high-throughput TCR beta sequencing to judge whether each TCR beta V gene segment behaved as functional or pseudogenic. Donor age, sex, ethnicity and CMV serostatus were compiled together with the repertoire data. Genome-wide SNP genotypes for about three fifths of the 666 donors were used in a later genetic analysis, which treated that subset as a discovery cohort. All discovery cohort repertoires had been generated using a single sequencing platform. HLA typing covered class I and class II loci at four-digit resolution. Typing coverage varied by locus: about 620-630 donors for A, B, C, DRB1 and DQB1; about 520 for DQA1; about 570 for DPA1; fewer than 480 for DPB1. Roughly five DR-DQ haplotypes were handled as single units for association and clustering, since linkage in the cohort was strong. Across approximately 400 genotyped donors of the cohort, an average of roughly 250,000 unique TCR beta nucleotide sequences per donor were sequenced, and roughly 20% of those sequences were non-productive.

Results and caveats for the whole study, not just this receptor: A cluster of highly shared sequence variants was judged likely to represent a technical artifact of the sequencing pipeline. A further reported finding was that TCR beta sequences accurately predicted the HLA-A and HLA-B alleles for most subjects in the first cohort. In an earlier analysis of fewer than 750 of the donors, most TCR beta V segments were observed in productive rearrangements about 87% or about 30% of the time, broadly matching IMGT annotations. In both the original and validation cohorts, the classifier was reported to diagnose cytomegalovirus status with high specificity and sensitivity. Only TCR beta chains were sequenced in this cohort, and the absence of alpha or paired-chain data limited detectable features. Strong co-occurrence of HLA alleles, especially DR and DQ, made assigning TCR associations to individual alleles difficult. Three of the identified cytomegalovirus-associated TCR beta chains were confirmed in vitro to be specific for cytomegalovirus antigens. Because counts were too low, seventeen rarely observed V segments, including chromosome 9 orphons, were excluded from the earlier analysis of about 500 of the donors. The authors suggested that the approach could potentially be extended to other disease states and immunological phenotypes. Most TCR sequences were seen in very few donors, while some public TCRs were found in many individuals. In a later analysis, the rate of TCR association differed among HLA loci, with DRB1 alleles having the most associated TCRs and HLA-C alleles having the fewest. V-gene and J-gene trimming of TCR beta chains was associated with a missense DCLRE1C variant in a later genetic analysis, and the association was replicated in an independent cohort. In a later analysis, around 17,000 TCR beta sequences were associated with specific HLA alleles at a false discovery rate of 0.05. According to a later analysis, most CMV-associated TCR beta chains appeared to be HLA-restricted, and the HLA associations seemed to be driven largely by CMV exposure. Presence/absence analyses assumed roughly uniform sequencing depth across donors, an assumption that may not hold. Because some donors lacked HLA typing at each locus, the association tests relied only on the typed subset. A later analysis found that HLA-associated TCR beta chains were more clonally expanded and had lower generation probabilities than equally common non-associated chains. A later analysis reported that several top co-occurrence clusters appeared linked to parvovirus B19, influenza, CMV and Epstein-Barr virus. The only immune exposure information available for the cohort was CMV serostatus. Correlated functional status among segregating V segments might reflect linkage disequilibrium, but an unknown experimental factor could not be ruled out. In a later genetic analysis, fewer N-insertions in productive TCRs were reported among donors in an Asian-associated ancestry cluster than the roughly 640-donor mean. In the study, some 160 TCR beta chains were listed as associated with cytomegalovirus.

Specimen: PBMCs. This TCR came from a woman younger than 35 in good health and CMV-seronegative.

The encoded CDR3 is CASSPDQSGNTIYF. DNA sequence: TGTGCCAGCTCACCTGATCAGTCTGGAAACACCATATATTTT. Recombination linked TRBV18 to TRBJ1-3, with the D gene not confidently named. Based on the germline V gene, the CDR1 and CDR2 sequences are KGHSH and LQKENI. V is pared back by 3 bases and J by 1 base, with 7 bases lying between the germline termini. The CDR3, cysteine through phenylalanine, is 14 amino acids long. Only the CDR3 DNA is retained, 42 bases long and in frame from the first base. The variable domain in full, with residues beyond the CDR3 obtained from the reference TRBV18 and TRBJ1-3 genes, is NAGVMQNPRHLVRRRGQEARLRCSPMKGHSHVYWYRQLPEEGLKFMVYLQKENIIDESGMPKERFSAEFPKEGPSILRIQQVVRGDSAAYFCASSPDQSGNTIYFGEGSWLTVV.